One TCR beta chain is described in this entry. The antigen is not known. This sample was taken from a study of cytomegalovirus exposure and HLA in healthy donors. Whole-study context: Findings of an earlier analysis included over 95 million unique TCR beta sequences from roughly 200 million T cells. Regarding the study as a whole: Donors were assumed by presence/absence analyses to have roughly uniform sequencing depth. The study listed some 160 cytomegalovirus-associated TCR beta chains.

The PCR was carried out with 60 Vbeta primers and 13 Jbeta primers. The method was immunoSEQ multiplex PCR; TCRdb's version includes in-frame clones alone and lacks a portion of them. The sample contains 250,000 to 350,000 clones, roughly 90% of which appear only once. Germline V lookup: CDR1 MNHNS, CDR2 SASEGT. Trimming stripped 6 bases from V and 4 bases from J, with 18 bases between. The CDR3 sequence is 15 residues long. Whereas donors were nominally healthy upon sampling, unrecorded immune exposures were probable. This clonotype was sampled from a man in his forties in good health and CMV-seropositive. Sequencing used PBMCs. This chain links TRBV6-1 with TRBJ2-5, with D maybe TRBD2 (5 bases). The CDR3 sequence is CASRPDWATSETQYF. CDR3 nucleotides: TGTGCCAGCAGACCGGACTGGGCGACTTCAGAGACCCAGTACTTC.